The rows below give T cell receptor beta chains drawn from one sample of a study of PD-L1 blockade in urothelial cancer. Data came from immunoSEQ multiplex PCR; TCRdb stores just in-frame clones and leaves some out. The top ten hold 8% to 9.5% of the sample, which has about 82,000 clones, 82% seen once. Here the sequenced sample was PBMCs, taken around atezolizumab (anti-PD-L1) treatment. These receptors all come from a man in his 70s with urothelial cancer. Each CDR3 is given with its conserved first and last residue.

J,V,CDR3
TRBJ1-4,TRBV9,CASSVDPVPGTDEKLFF
TRBJ2-6,TRBV19,CASSMWQVISGANVLTF
TRBJ2-7,TRBV4-1,CASSQDPWERGVPYEQYF
TRBJ2-7,TRBV5-1,CASSATSYEQYF
TRBJ1-1,TRBV5-5,CASSLVTGWNTEAFF
TRBJ2-3,TRBV9,CASSVGHTDTQYF
TRBJ2-7,TRBV7-6,CASSLGTGVSYEQYF
TRBJ2-3,TRBV5-1,CASSLVGTSGGADTDTQYF
TRBJ2-3,TRBV11-3,CASSLSVRTDNTDTQYF
TRBJ2-1,TRBV7-9,CASSLFAGSSYNEQFF
TRBJ1-1,TRBV19,CASSSNRDTEAFF
TRBJ1-1,TRBV7-9,CASSLGATGNTEAFF
TRBJ2-5,TRBV4-2,CASSAGGRETQYF
TRBJ2-1,TRBV11-1,CASSELAGGYNEQFF
TRBJ2-7,TRBV4-3,CASSQDWSFGTGDYEQYF
TRBJ2-1,TRBV4-2,CASSQDPSGAYNEQFF
TRBJ1-1,TRBV19,CASSRPPGQRNTEAFF
TRBJ1-1,TRBV18,CASSPLAGVHTEAFF
TRBJ2-3,TRBV15,CATKKRGGSSSTDTQYF
TRBJ2-3,TRBV7-9,CASSLGPLAPSTDTQYF
TRBJ2-7,TRBV5-6,CASSLETVSYEQYF
TRBJ1-6,TRBV18,CASSSLQGRDNSPLHF
TRBJ2-7,TRBV10-1,CASSENCGRALDEQYF
TRBJ1-6,TRBV5-4,CASSLELRSTPLHF
TRBJ1-2,TRBV5-1,CASSLYQGVEGYTF
TRBJ2-7,TRBV6-5,CASSEWSGGEQYF
TRBJ2-3,TRBV4-3,CASSQGGSTDTQYF
TRBJ2-5,TRBV5-8,CASSLGEDRGQETQYF
TRBJ1-3,TRBV5-1,CASSTLPGSGDTIYF
TRBJ2-7,TRBV7-2,CASSLEGVTTYEQYF
TRBJ2-5,TRBV29-1,CSVEVGGEVQETQYF
TRBJ2-2,TRBV6-5,CASSYGGTNTGELFF
TRBJ2-3,TRBV4-3,CASSQDQGARLTDTQYF
TRBJ1-3,TRBV11-2,CASSPSSDVGNTIYF
TRBJ2-2,TRBV19,CASSISGAHFGPSSGELFF
TRBJ2-5,TRBV19,CASSTGLAGEGKTQYF
TRBJ2-2,TRBV13,CASSGFGDRGSTGELFF
TRBJ1-1,TRBV5-1,CASSVLRGSQGGEAFF
TRBJ1-6,TRBV4-3,CASSQDSRNSPLHF
TRBJ1-5,TRBV27,CASSFRHGSLQPQHF
TRBJ1-6,TRBV2,CASRSLISYNSPLHF
TRBJ1-2,TRBV4-1,CASSQDAGGLGGYTF
TRBJ2-7,TRBV15,CATSRDRTAYEQYF
TRBJ2-3,TRBV4-1,CASSRGTSGTSTDTQYF
TRBJ2-7,TRBV19,CASSLMTGDGSYEQYF
TRBJ1-1,TRBV15,CATSRDPGGNTEAFF
TRBJ1-1,TRBV18,CATSPHKNTEAFF
TRBJ1-6,TRBV5-4,CASSLESSYNSPLHF
TRBJ2-1,TRBV15,CATMSGGSYNEQFF
TRBJ2-5,TRBV5-1,CASSPGRGDLQETQYF
TRBJ2-3,TRBV7-2,CASSLGGITSTDTQYF
TRBJ2-1,TRBV6-1,CASSEMASGDNEQFF
TRBJ2-3,TRBV11-3,CASSLGLAGGLTDTQYF
TRBJ2-1,TRBV10-2,CASSAGTGTHNEQFF
TRBJ1-2,TRBV6-6,CASSYSGQGDYGYTF
TRBJ1-2,TRBV6-6,CASSQGDRLYGYTF
TRBJ1-1,TRBV7-8,CASSLGGAVAEAFF